The rows below give T cell receptor beta chains drawn from one sample of a study of T cell repertoires in cytomegalovirus infection. TCRdb processed the reads anew with MiXCR; each CDR3 protein has one entry. This sample yields about 400,000 distinct CDR3 sequences, of which about 35% are seen a single time; roughly 14% belongs to the top ten. No cognate antigen is known for these TCRs. Material: cultured PBMCs, obtained from culture after CMV antigen stimulation. Receptors originate from a human donor in good health (CMV status not recorded). Some clones in this sample may be carry-over from other donors' samples. CDR3s include the opening cysteine and the closing phenylalanine or tryptophan. D genes are given only for firm matches. Size is stated for part of the rows, as once, few or many counts, or as a class when the clone is expanded.

CASSARDRDRETQYF	TGTGCCAGCAGCGCCCGGGACAGGGATAGGGAGACCCAGTACTTC	TRBV7-2	TRBJ2-5	few	TRBD1
CASRGSSGRTDTQYF	TGTGCCAGTAGGGGATCTAGCGGCCGCACAGATACGCAGTATTTT	TRBV19	TRBJ2-3	few	TRBD2
CSARTSGSGRTYNEQFF	TGCAGTGCTCGAACGTCGGGTAGCGGGAGAACTTACAATGAGCAGTTCTTC	TRBV20-1	TRBJ2-1	NA	TRBD2
CASSPPGWQPDTQYF	TGTGCCAGCAGCCCCCCGGGCTGGCAGCCAGATACGCAGTATTTT	TRBV6-5	TRBJ2-3	NA	NA
CASSLAPGPLHF	TGTGCCAGCAGTTTAGCCCCGGGGCCCCTCCACTTT	TRBV28	TRBJ1-6	few	NA
CASSSSTVPGELFF	TGTGCCAGCAGCTCTAGCACAGTCCCCGGGGAGCTGTTTTTT	TRBV7-2	TRBJ2-2	NA	NA
CAWTRPGIETQYF	TGTGCCTGGACCCGACCGGGGATAGAGACCCAGTACTTC	TRBV30	TRBJ2-5	NA	NA
CSARGLAGASTDTQYF	TGCAGTGCTAGAGGACTAGCGGGGGCTAGCACAGATACGCAGTATTTT	TRBV20-1	TRBJ2-3	NA	TRBD2
CASGREDYNEQFF	TGTGCCAGCGGGCGGGAGGACTACAATGAGCAGTTCTTC	TRBV6-2/TRBV6-3	TRBJ2-1	NA	TRBD2
CASSVGLAGYQWETQYF	TGTGCCAGCAGCGTAGGACTAGCGGGATATCAGTGGGAGACCCAGTACTTC	TRBV9	TRBJ2-5	NA	TRBD2
CSADGMGTDTQYF	TGCAGTGCGGACGGTATGGGCACAGATACGCAGTATTTT	TRBV20-1	TRBJ2-3	NA	NA
CASSPGTGNTEAFF	TGTGCCAGCAGCCCGGGGACAGGGAACACTGAAGCTTTCTTT	TRBV12-3/TRBV12-4	TRBJ1-1	many	TRBD1
CASSLGDVGTEAFF	TGTGCCAGCAGCTTGGGGGACGTTGGCACTGAAGCTTTCTTT	TRBV7-2	TRBJ1-1	many	NA
CASSSSTDTQYF	TGTGCCAGCAGCTCGAGCACAGATACGCAGTATTTT	TRBV7-2	TRBJ2-3	many	NA
CASSPRTGGPETQYF	TGTGCCAGCAGCCCACGGACAGGGGGCCCAGAGACCCAGTACTTC	TRBV9	TRBJ2-5	few	TRBD1
CASSPQGSGTEAFF	TGTGCCAGCAGCCCACAGGGATCGGGCACTGAAGCTTTCTTT	TRBV6-2/TRBV6-3	TRBJ1-1	NA	NA
CASRRDRGDQPQHF	TGCGCCAGCAGGCGGGACAGGGGAGATCAGCCCCAGCATTTT	TRBV5-1	TRBJ1-5	NA	TRBD1
CASSLAPGQGRETQNF	TGTGCCAGCAGCTTAGCTCCCGGACAGGGCCGCGAGACCCAGAACTTC	TRBV7-2	TRBJ2-5	NA	TRBD1
CASSLVDPVPEQYF	TGTGCCAGCAGCTTAGTAGATCCAGTCCCCGAGCAGTACTTC	TRBV7-2	TRBJ2-7	NA	NA
CASSSTSGTGELFF	TGTGCCAGCAGTTCTACTAGCGGTACCGGGGAGCTGTTTTTT	TRBV11-2	TRBJ2-2	NA	TRBD2
CSAASGLAENIQYF	TGCAGTGCAGCGTCGGGACTAGCGGAAAACATTCAGTACTTC	TRBV20-1	TRBJ2-4	NA	TRBD2
CASSEYIIRAGAKSMNTEAFF	TGTGCCAGCAGTGAATATATAATTAGAGCAGGGGCCAAATCCATGAACACTGAAGCTTTCTTT	TRBV25-1	TRBJ1-1	NA	NA
CASSPSEKLFF	TGTGCCAGCTCACCCTCTGAAAAACTGTTTTTT	TRBV18	TRBJ1-4	NA	NA
CASSIARGVGELFF	TGTGCCAGTAGTATAGCCCGAGGGGTCGGGGAGCTGTTTTTT	TRBV19	TRBJ2-2	NA	NA
CASSPLGRINYGYTF	TGCGCCAGCAGCCCATTAGGACGGATTAACTATGGCTACACCTTC	TRBV4-1	TRBJ1-2	few	NA